This T cell receptor beta chain was found in a study of blood T cell repertoires in COVID-19. Repertoires were generated with immunoSEQ multiplex PCR, while TCRdb's copy carries only in-frame clones and drops some. The sample consists of about 210,000 clones, roughly 87% of them appearing once. The germline V gene has CDR1 LNHDA and CDR2 SQIVND (reference sequence). Trimming removed 4 bases from V and 3 bases from J; junction bases left unmatched: 7. The CDR3 length is 16 residues. The TCR was taken from a man younger than 30 with acute COVID-19. J is TRBJ2-1 and V is TRBV19; 9 bases map to TRBD2. The specimen was PBMCs or T cells enriched from blood (not recorded which). The CDR3 nucleotides are TGTGCCAGTAGTACCCCCGCGGGAGGGAGCTACAATGAGCAGTTCTTC. It translates to CASSTPAGGSYNEQFF.